The 32 T cell receptor beta chains reported below all come from one sample, sequenced in a study of shared clonotypes between healthy human individuals (dated by TCRdb to between 2020 and 2021). The library relied on the immunoSEQ multiplex PCR assay. TCRdb retrieved this table from immuneACCESS and kept in-frame rearrangements only. Not all clones are present; in checked studies, unresolved V genes account for under half, and no reason is known for the remainder. The sample table records roughly 2.4 million clones; 95% of these occur just once. Roughly 0.13% of the sample comes from the top ten. What was sequenced was naive CD4+ T cells sorted from blood. Explained via the paper, the cell subset or site label denotes: CD45RA+ positively selected. The source is a man between 18 and 35 years old in good health.

Only one count was recorded for this clone. This chain uses TRBV29-1 with TRBJ1-1, with D possibly being TRBD1 (5 bases). V was trimmed by 5 bases and J by 4 bases, leaving 14 bases between them. The CDR3 is made up of 13 amino acids. Germline CDR1 is SQVTM and CDR2 is ANQGSEA. DNA for the CDR3: TGCAGCGTTCTGTCCAGGGCCCCCACTGAAGCTTTCTTT. Its translation: CSVLSRAPTEAFF.

Notes on this clone: Other nucleotide sequences from this sample produce the same CDR3. The V gene is TRBV5-4, the J gene TRBJ2-2; tentative D call: TRBD2 (6 bases). Trimming pared 0 bases from V and 4 bases from J, leaving 7 bases between. Germline values: CDR1 SGHNT, CDR2 YYREEE (reference sequence). The CDR3 has 14 amino acids. CDR3 DNA sequence: TGTGCCAGCAGCTTGGCCGGGGGCACCGGGGAGCTGTTTTTT. Amino acid sequence: CASSLAGGTGELFF.

This chain connects TRBV7-6 to TRBJ2-1; TRBD2 is a possible D gene (5 bases). Germline CDR1 is SGHVS and CDR2 is FNYEAQ. Trimming took 1 base from V and 0 from J, leaving 7 bases between them. This CDR3 is 15 amino acids long. The CDR3 DNA follows: TGTGCCAGCAGCTTAGATCGGGGCTCCTACAATGAGCAGTTCTTC. Amino acids: CASSLDRGSYNEQFF.

The chain uses TRBV6-1 and TRBJ1-6; 7 bases line up with TRBD1. The V segment lost 7 bases and the J segment 8 bases; nucleotides outside the gene matches: 5. CDR3 length: 13 residues. Germline V gene lookup returns CDR1 MNHNS and CDR2 SASEGT. The CDR3 is CASNQGEDSPLHF. The CDR3 bases are TGTGCCAGCAATCAGGGGGAGGATTCACCCCTCCACTTT.

As regards this clone: The same CDR3 arises from other DNA sequences in this sample as well. This chain connects TRBV11-2 to TRBJ2-3; tentatively, D is TRBD2 (6 bases). V lost 5 bases, J lost 2 bases, and 11 bases lay in between. CDR3 length equals 14 residues. CDR1 SGHAT and CDR2 FQNNGV come from the germline V gene. CDR3: CASSPRRDTDTQYF. DNA of the CDR3: TGTGCCAGCAGCCCAAGGAGGGACACAGATACGCAGTATTTT.

The rearrangement uses TRBV19 and TRBJ2-3; the match to TRBD2 covers 7 bases. The CDR3 spans 16 residues. Germline loops: CDR1 LNHDA, CDR2 SQIVND (reference sequence). With V trimmed by 4 bases and J by 0 bases, 7 bases remained unmatched. The CDR3 DNA is TGTGCCAGTAGTAAATACGGGGGGTCGAGCACAGATACGCAGTATTTT. This gives the protein CASSKYGGSSTDTQYF.

The genes are TRBV29-1 and TRBJ2-6; D is undetermined. The CDR3 consists of 13 residues. Between the trimmed V and J ends, which lost 5 bases and 0 bases, there was a span of 5 bases. The germline V gene encodes CDR1 SQVTM and CDR2 ANQGSEA. CDR3 region: CSVYGSGANVLTF. CDR3 coding DNA: TGCAGCGTTTACGGCTCTGGGGCCAACGTCCTGACTTTC.

This clone was observed a single time. The same CDR3 is also encoded by other DNA sequences in this sample. This chain uses TRBV5-4 with TRBJ2-7; D is tentatively TRBD1 or TRBD2 (5 bases each). Trimming removed 3 bases at V and 0 bases at J, with 7 bases between. This CDR3 contains 13 residues. Germline-derived CDR1 and CDR2 are SGHNT and YYREEE (reference sequence). As DNA, the CDR3 is TGTGCCAGCAGCTCCGGGACCTCCTACGAGCAGTACTTC. Its translation is CASSSGTSYEQYF.

This clone was seen just once. The rearrangement uses TRBV19 and TRBJ1-2, with D possibly being TRBD1 (6 bases). Germline CDR1 and CDR2: LNHDA and SQIVND (reference sequence). The CDR3 sequence is 13 residues long. Trimming stripped 5 bases from V and 8 bases from J, with 15 bases between. The CDR3 DNA reads as TGTGCCAGTAGTCCGGACAGATCCGGGGGCTACACCTTC. Translating gives CASSPDRSGGYTF.

This chain links TRBV7-9 with TRBJ2-1; D may match TRBD1 or TRBD2 (5 bases each). Germline lookup yields CDR1 SEHNR and CDR2 FQNEAQ (reference sequence). V was trimmed by 7 bases and J by 10 bases, leaving 11 bases between them. The CDR3 covers 11 residues. Written as DNA, the CDR3 is TGTGCCAGCACTCCGGGGACGGAGCAGTTCTTC. This translates into CASTPGTEQFF.

The rearrangement uses TRBV19 and TRBJ2-1; TRBD1 agrees at 9 bases. Germline values: CDR1 LNHDA, CDR2 SQIVND (reference sequence). After removal of 5 bases from V and 6 bases from J, the junction contained 8 bases not matched to a gene. The CDR3 runs to 15 residues. CDR3 loop: CASSLMTGGGNEQFF. The DNA for the CDR3 is TGTGCCAGTAGTTTGATGACAGGGGGAGGCAATGAGCAGTTCTTC.

This clone has only a few counts. The chain uses TRBV25-1 and TRBJ1-2; unclear D gene. Germline CDR1 reads MGHDK; CDR2 reads SYGVNS. With 1 base removed from V and 7 bases from J, the gap between germline ends came to 10 bases. CDR3 length: 13 residues. CDR3 sequence (DNA): TGTGCCAGCAGTGAATTTGGCACCGTTGGCTACACCTTC. Protein: CASSEFGTVGYTF.

This clone occurred a few times. The CDR3 region is CASSLWQVSSYEQYF. CDR3 DNA: TGTGCCAGCAGTTTGTGGCAGGTGAGCTCCTACGAGCAGTACTTC. This chain joins TRBV27 and TRBJ2-7; D is uncertain. There are 15 residues in the CDR3. Germline V gene lookup returns CDR1 MNHEY and CDR2 SMNVEV (reference sequence). V was cut by 3 bases and J by 0 bases, with 12 bases left in between.

The chain couples TRBV18 to TRBJ1-4; the D is unclear. Germline values: CDR1 KGHSH, CDR2 LQKENI. The CDR3 runs to 13 residues. Trimming pared 5 bases from V and 5 bases from J, leaving 9 bases between. The CDR3 DNA is TGTGCCAGCTCATCTCGTTTGAATGAAAAACTGTTTTTT. Translation: CASSSRLNEKLFF.

V is TRBV5-5 and J is TRBJ2-7; 9 nucleotides align to TRBD1. Trimming removed 8 bases from V and 3 bases from J; junction bases left unmatched: 6. The CDR3 contains 13 residues. Germline V gives CDR1 SGHKS, CDR2 YYEKEE (reference sequence). CDR3 sequence reads: CASQTGGGYEQYF. DNA of the CDR3: TGTGCCAGTCAGACAGGGGGAGGCTACGAGCAGTACTTC.

The J gene is TRBJ2-7, the V gene TRBV7-3; 8 bases line up with TRBD1. Germline CDR1 reads SGHTA; CDR2 reads FQGTGA. Trimming cost V 4 bases and J 2 bases; bases outside gene matches: 4. CDR3 length: 14 amino acids. CDR3 DNA: TGTGCCAGCAGCTACGGACAGGGTCCCTACGAGCAGTACTTC. It specifies CASSYGQGPYEQYF.

The rearrangement uses TRBV9 and TRBJ1-6; D is unresolved. CDR3 length: 15 residues. Germline V gene lookup returns CDR1 SGDLS and CDR2 YYNGEE. Trimming cost V 0 bases and J 6 bases, with 10 bases left between them. The CDR3 region has the DNA TGTGCCAGCAGCGTAGTGCCGGAGAGTAATTCACCCCTCCACTTT. It translates to CASSVVPESNSPLHF.

The chain carries TRBV19 and TRBJ2-4; TRBD2 agrees at 8 bases. This CDR3 spans 15 amino acids. V lost 5 bases and J lost 1; bases outside the gene matches: 4. Germline values: CDR1 LNHDA, CDR2 SQIVND (reference sequence). The CDR3, as DNA: TGTGCCAGTAGTCTCGCGGGGGGCGCCAAAAACATTCAGTACTTC. Amino acid sequence: CASSLAGGAKNIQYF.

The rearrangement links TRBV27 to TRBJ2-7, with 7 bases aligning to TRBD2. The CDR3 runs 14 residues. CDR1 and CDR2 from the germline V gene are MNHEY and SMNVEV (reference sequence). V was pared by 5 bases and J by 2 bases, with 6 bases of the junction left unmatched. CDR3 nucleotides: TGTGCCAGCAGTGTTAGCGGGTGGGCCTACGAGCAGTACTTC. Residues: CASSVSGWAYEQYF.

This clone was seen just once. The V gene is TRBV28, the J gene TRBJ2-7; no clear D. This CDR3 contains 13 residues. Trimming cost V 3 bases and J 0 bases, with 6 bases left between them. The germline V gene encodes CDR1 MDHEN and CDR2 SYDVKM. CDR3 residues: CASSFSPSYEQYF. DNA of the CDR3: TGTGCCAGCAGTTTCTCCCCCTCCTACGAGCAGTACTTC.

The chain employs TRBV5-4 and TRBJ2-1; maybe TRBD1 (6 bases). The germline V gene encodes CDR1 SGHNT and CDR2 YYREEE (reference sequence). The CDR3 contains 14 residues. V was cut by 2 bases and J by 2 bases, with 8 bases left in between. As DNA, the CDR3 is TGTGCCAGCAGCTTTTGGGACACCTACAATGAGCAGTTCTTC. It translates to CASSFWDTYNEQFF.

The rearrangement links TRBV7-2 to TRBJ2-5, with 13 nucleotides matching TRBD2. The V gene end was trimmed by 4 bases and the J gene end by 7 bases; junction bases not matched to a gene: 6. The CDR3 runs to 15 residues. CDR1 SGHTA and CDR2 FQGNSA come from the germline V gene. The CDR3 sequence is CASSSLAGGWTTQYF. DNA for the CDR3: TGTGCCAGCAGCTCACTAGCGGGAGGGTGGACGACCCAGTACTTC.

This sequence joins TRBV2 and TRBJ1-2; the D gene is possibly TRBD1 (6 bases). V was cut by 3 bases and J by 8 bases, with 19 bases left in between. Germline-derived CDR1 and CDR2 are SNHLY and FYNNEI. This CDR3 is 15 amino acids long. The CDR3 sequence: CASSDTPAGAEGYTF. Here the CDR3 DNA reads TGTGCCAGCAGTGATACCCCAGCAGGGGCGGAAGGCTACACCTTC.

This rearrangement joins TRBV11-2 to TRBJ1-4; D is ambiguous. V lost 2 bases and J 8 bases, leaving 15 bases between the germline ends. Per germline, CDR1 SGHAT and CDR2 FQNNGV. The CDR3 runs to 15 residues. In DNA, the CDR3 is TGTGCCAGCAGCTTATACCGCACCGCGGGGGAAAAACTGTTTTTT. Its translation: CASSLYRTAGEKLFF.

The J gene is TRBJ1-2, the V gene TRBV6-5; 9 bases map to TRBD1. The V gene end was trimmed by 6 bases and the J gene end by 7 bases; junction bases not matched to a gene: 9. The V gene's germline CDR1 is MNHEY and CDR2 SVGAGI. The CDR3 has 14 residues. The CDR3 loop is CASRQTGGRRGYTF. CDR3 DNA: TGTGCCAGCAGACAGACAGGGGGAAGACGTGGCTACACCTTC.

Comment on this clone: One junction end does not reproduce the germline sequence, and a read error may be involved. The V and J genes are TRBV7-7 and TRBJ2-1; 14 nucleotides match TRBD2. This CDR3 is built from 15 residues. The V gene's germline CDR1 is SSHAT and CDR2 FNYEAQ (reference sequence). The CDR3 nucleotides read TGTGCTAGCAGCTTAGTGGGACTAGCGGGAGATGAGCAGTTCTTC. This sequence encodes CASSLVGLAGDEQFF.

V and J are TRBV7-2 and TRBJ1-1; TRBD1 might be the D (6 bases). The V gene's germline CDR1 is SGHTA and CDR2 FQGNSA. V lost 5 bases and J 1 base, leaving 14 bases between the germline ends. The CDR3 sequence is 15 residues long. This CDR3 reads CASSPRGQTNTEAFF. CDR3 bases: TGTGCCAGCAGCCCCCGCGGACAGACGAACACTGAAGCTTTCTTT. The complete variable domain, with remaining parts taken from reference TRBV7-2 and TRBJ1-1, reads GAGVSQSPSNKVTEKGKDVELRCDPISGHTALYWYRQSLGQGLEFLIYFQGNSAPDKSGLPSDRFSAERTGGSVSTLTIQRTQQEDSAVYLCASSPRGQTNTEAFFGQGTRLTVV.

The gene calls are TRBV10-3 and TRBJ2-5, with D tentatively TRBD1 (6 bases). Germline V gene sequence: CDR1 ENHRY, CDR2 SYGVKD. CDR3 length: 14 residues. Trimming shortened V by 3 bases and J by 2 bases, and 10 bases separated the two germline ends. The CDR3 spells CAISERQAQETQYF. The CDR3 DNA sequence: TGTGCCATCAGTGAAAGACAGGCACAAGAGACCCAGTACTTC.

J is TRBJ1-1 and V is TRBV27; D is ambiguous. Germline CDR1 and CDR2: MNHEY and SMNVEV (reference sequence). The CDR3 totals 13 residues. The germline V and J ends were trimmed by 2 bases and 1 base, with 5 bases remaining between them. CDR3 coding DNA: TGTGCCAGCAGTTTACAGAGGAACACTGAAGCTTTCTTT. Translated, it gives CASSLQRNTEAFF.

The chain links TRBV11-3 to TRBJ2-7; 7 bases line up with TRBD1. Germline V lookup: CDR1 SGHNT, CDR2 YENEEA. The CDR3 is 15 amino acids. With V trimmed by 3 bases and J by 2 bases, 7 bases remained unmatched. The CDR3 sequence: CASSFGTDLPYEQYF. CDR3 nucleotide sequence: TGTGCCAGCAGCTTCGGGACAGACCTACCCTACGAGCAGTACTTC.

The chain carries TRBV5-1 and TRBJ2-5, with 10 positions matching TRBD2. The CDR3 runs 15 residues. Trimming removed 2 bases from V and 2 bases from J; junction bases left unmatched: 3. Germline V gene lookup returns CDR1 SGHRS and CDR2 YFSETQ. The CDR3 region is CASSLWTSGQETQYF. DNA for the CDR3: TGCGCCAGCAGCTTATGGACTAGCGGACAAGAGACCCAGTACTTC.

The J gene is TRBJ1-1, the V gene TRBV28; D call uncertain. The CDR3 consists of 14 residues. The germline CDR1 and CDR2 sequences are MDHEN and SYDVKM. V lost 2 bases, J lost 4 bases, and 11 bases lay in between. CDR3 DNA: TGTGCCAGCAGTTTACGGCTAATTGGCACTGAAGCTTTCTTT. It encodes CASSLRLIGTEAFF.